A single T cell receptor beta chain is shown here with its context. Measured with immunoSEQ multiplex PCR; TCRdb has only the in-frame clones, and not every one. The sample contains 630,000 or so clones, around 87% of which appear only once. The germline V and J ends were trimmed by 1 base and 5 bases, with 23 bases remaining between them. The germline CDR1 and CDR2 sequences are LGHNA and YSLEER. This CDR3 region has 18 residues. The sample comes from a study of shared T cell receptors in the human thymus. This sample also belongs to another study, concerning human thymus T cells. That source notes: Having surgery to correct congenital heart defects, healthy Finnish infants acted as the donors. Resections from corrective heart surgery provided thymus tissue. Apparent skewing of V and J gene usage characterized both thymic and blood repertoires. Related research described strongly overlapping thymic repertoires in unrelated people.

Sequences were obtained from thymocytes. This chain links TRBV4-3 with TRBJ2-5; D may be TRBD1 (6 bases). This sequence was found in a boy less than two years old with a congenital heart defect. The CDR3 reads CASSQGRVTGWIGETQYF. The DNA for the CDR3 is TGCGCCAGCAGCCAAGGGAGAGTCACAGGGTGGATAGGGGAGACCCAGTACTTC.